This TCR beta chain comes out of a study of radiotherapy plus CTLA-4 blockade in lung cancer. Study at large: Overall, approximately 17% of patients showed an objective response, while 31% attained disease control. General study findings and limits: Tumor-origin TCR clones grew in blood after radiotherapy plus ipilimumab.

With respect to this clone: What it binds is not known.

Assay used: immunoSEQ multiplex PCR; TCRdb lists only in-frame clones, some missing. The sample carries some 110,000 clones, 70% to 85% recorded once. The TCR sequence derives from a human donor with non-small cell lung cancer that progressed on radiotherapy plus ipilimumab. Some clones in this sample may be carry-over from other donors' samples. Specimen: peripheral blood, collected from a patient treated with radiotherapy plus ipilimumab.

The CDR3 spells CASSLGQGFYGYTF. The CDR3 DNA reads TGTGCCAGCAGCTTAGGACAGGGTTTTTATGGCTACACCTTC. V gene TRBV7-9 combines with J gene TRBJ1-2; 7 bases are a match to TRBD1. V was pared by 1 base and J by 5 bases, with 4 bases of the junction left unmatched. Germline V gene sequence: CDR1 SEHNR, CDR2 FQNEAQ (reference sequence). CDR3 length: 14 residues.